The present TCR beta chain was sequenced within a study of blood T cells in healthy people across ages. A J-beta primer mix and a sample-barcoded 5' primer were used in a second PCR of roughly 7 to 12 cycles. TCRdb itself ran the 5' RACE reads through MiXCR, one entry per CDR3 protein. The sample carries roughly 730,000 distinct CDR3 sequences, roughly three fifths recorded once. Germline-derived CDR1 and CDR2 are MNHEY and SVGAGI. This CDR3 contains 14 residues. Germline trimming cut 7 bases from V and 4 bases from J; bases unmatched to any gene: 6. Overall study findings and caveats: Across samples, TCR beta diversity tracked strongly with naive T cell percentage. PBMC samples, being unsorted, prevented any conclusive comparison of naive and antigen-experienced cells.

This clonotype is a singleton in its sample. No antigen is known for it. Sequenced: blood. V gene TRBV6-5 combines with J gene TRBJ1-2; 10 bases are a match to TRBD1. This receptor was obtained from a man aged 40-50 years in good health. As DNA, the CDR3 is TGTGCCAGCACCGCGGACAGGGGGGCCTATGGCTACACCTTC. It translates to CASTADRGAYGYTF.